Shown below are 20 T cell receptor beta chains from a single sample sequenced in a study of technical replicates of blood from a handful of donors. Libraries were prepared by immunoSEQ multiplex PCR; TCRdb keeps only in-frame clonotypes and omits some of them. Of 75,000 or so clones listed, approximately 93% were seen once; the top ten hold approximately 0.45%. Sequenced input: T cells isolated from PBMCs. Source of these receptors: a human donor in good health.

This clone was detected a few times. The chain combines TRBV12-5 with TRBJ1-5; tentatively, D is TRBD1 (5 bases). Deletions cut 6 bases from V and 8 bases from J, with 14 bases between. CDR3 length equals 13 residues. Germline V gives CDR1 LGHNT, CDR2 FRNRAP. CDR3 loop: CASGSGYLEPQHF. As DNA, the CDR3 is TGTGCTAGTGGATCAGGGTATTTGGAGCCCCAGCATTTT.

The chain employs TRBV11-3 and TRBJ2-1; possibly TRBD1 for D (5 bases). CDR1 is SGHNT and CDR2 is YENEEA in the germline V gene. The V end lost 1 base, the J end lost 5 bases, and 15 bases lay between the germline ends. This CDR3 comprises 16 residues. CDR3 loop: CASSLGNTQGDNEQFF. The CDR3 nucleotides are TGTGCCAGCAGCTTAGGTAACACCCAAGGGGACAATGAGCAGTTCTTC.

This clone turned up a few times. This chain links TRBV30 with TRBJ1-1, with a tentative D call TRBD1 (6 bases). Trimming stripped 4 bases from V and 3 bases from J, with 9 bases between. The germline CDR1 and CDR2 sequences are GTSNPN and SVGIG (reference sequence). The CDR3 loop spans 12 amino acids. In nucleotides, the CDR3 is TGTGCCTGGACGTCAGGGGACACTGAAGCTTTCTTT. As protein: CAWTSGDTEAFF.

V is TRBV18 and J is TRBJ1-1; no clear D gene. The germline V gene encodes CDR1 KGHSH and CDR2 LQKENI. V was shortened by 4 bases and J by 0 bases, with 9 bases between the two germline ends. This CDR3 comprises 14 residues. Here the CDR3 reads CASSRAGMNTEAFF. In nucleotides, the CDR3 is TGTGCCAGCTCACGGGCGGGAATGAACACTGAAGCTTTCTTT.

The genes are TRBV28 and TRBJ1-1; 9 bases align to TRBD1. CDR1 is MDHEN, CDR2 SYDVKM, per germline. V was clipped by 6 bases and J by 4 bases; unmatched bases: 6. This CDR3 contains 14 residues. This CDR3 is CASSRQGVFTEAFF. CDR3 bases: TGTGCCAGCAGCCGACAGGGGGTATTCACTGAAGCTTTCTTT. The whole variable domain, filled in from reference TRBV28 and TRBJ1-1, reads DVKVTQSSRYLVKRTGEKVFLECVQDMDHENMFWYRQDPGLGLRLIYFSYDVKMKEKGDIPEGYSVSREKKERFSLILESASTNQTSMYLCASSRQGVFTEAFFGQGTRLTVV.

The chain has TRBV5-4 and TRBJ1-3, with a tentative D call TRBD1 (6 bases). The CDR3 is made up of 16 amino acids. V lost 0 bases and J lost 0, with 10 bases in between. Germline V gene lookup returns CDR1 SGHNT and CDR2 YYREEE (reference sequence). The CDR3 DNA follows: TGTGCCAGCAGCTTGGAAGGGGGACCCTCTGGAAACACCATATATTTT. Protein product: CASSLEGGPSGNTIYF.

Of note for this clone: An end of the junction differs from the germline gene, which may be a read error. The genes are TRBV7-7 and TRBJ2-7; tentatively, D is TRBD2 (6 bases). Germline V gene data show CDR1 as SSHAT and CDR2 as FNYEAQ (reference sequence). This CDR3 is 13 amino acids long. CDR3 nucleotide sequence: TGTGCTAGCAGCCGGGACTTTTTCTACGAGCAGTACTTC. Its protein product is CASSRDFFYEQYF.

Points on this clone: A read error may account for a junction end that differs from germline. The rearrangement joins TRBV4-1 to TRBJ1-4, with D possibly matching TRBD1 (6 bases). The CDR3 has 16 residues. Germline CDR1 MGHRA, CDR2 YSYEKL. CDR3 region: CTSSAHPQGRGEKLFF. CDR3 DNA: TGCACCAGCAGCGCTCACCCACAGGGTAGGGGGGAAAAACTGTTTTTT.

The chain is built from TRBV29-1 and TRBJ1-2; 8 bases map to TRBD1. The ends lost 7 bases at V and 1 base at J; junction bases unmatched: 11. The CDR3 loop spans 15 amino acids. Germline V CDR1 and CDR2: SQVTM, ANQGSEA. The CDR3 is CSALGAGGFNYGYTF. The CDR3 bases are TGCAGCGCCTTAGGGGCAGGGGGCTTTAACTATGGCTACACCTTC.

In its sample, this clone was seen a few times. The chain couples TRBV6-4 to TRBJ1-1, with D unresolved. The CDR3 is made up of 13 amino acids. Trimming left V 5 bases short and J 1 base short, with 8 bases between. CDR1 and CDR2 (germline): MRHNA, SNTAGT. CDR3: CASSPEQNTEAFF. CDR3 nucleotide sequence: TGTGCCAGCAGTCCGGAGCAGAACACTGAAGCTTTCTTT.

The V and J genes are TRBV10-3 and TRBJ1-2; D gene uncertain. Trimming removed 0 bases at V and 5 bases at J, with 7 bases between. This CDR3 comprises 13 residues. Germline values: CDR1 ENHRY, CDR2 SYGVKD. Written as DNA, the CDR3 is TGTGCCATCAGTGAGTCAAGCGAGTATGGCTACACCTTC. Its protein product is CAISESSEYGYTF.

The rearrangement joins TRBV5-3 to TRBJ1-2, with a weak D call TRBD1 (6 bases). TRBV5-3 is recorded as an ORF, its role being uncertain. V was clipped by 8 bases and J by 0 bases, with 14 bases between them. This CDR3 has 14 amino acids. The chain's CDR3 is CARVPGAANYGYTF. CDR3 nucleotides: TGTGCCAGGGTTCCAGGGGCAGCTAACTATGGCTACACCTTC.

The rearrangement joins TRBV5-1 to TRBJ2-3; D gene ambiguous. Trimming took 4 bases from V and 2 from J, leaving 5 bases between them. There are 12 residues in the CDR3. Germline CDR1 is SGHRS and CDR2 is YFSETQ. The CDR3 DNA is TGCGCCAGCAGCCCAAACACAGATACGCAGTATTTT. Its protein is CASSPNTDTQYF.

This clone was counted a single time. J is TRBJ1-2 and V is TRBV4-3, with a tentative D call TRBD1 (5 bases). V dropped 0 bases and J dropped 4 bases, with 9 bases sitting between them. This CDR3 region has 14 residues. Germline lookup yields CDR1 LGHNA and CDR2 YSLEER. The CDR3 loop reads CASSQDFQGYGYTF. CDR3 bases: TGCGCCAGCAGCCAAGATTTTCAGGGCTATGGCTACACCTTC.

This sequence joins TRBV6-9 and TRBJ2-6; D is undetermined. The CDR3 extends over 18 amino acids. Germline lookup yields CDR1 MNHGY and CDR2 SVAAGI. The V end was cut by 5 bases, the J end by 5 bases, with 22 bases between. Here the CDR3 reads CASSTVNLRQSRANVLTF. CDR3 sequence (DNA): TGTGCCAGCAGTACGGTAAACTTACGACAAAGTCGGGCCAACGTCCTGACTTTC.

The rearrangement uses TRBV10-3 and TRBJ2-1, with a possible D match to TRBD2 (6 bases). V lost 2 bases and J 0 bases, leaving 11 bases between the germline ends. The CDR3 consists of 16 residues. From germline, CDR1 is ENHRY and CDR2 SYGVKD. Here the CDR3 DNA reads TGTGCCATCAGTGAGCCGGGACTGAACTCCTACAATGAGCAGTTCTTC. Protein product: CAISEPGLNSYNEQFF.

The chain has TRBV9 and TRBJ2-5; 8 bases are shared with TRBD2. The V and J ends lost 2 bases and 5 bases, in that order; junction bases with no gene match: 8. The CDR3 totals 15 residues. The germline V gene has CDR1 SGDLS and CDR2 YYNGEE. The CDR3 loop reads CASSVREGSGETQYF. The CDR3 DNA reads TGTGCCAGCAGCGTCCGGGAGGGATCGGGGGAGACCCAGTACTTC.

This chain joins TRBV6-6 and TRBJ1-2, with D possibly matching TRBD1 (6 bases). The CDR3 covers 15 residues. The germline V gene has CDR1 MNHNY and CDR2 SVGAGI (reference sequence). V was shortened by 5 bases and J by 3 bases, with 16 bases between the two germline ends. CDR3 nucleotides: TGTGCCAGCAGTAACTTACAGGGTTTAGACTATGGCTACACCTTC. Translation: CASSNLQGLDYGYTF.

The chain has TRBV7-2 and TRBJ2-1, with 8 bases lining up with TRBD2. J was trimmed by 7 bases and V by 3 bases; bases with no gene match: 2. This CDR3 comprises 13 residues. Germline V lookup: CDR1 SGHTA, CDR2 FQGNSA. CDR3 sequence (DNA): TGTGCCAGCAGCTTTGGGACTAGGAATGAGCAGTTCTTC. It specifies CASSFGTRNEQFF.

The chain's CDR3 is CASRLHLNTEAFF. The CDR3 bases are TGTGCCAGCAGACTACACCTTAACACTGAAGCTTTCTTT. This chain uses TRBV6-5 with TRBJ1-1, with D unclear. This CDR3 is 13 amino acids long. In germline, CDR1 is MNHEY, CDR2 SVGAGI. The V and J ends lost 6 bases and 2 bases respectively, with 10 bases between them.